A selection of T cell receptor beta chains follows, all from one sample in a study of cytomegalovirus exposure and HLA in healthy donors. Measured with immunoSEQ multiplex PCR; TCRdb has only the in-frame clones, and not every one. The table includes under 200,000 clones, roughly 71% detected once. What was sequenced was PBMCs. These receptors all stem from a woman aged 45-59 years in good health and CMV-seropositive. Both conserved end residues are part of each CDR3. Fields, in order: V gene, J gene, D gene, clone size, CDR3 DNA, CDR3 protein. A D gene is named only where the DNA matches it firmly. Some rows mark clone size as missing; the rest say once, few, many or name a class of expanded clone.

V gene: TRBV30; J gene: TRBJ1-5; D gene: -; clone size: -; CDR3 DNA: TGTGCCTGGAGTGTACCAGGAGGCTTTAGCAATCAGCCCCAGCATTTT; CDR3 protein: CAWSVPGGFSNQPQHF
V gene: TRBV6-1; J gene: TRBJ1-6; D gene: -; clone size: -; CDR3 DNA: TGTGCCAGCAGTCGCGCCGGGACTTATAATTCACCCCTCCACTTT; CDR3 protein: CASSRAGTYNSPLHF
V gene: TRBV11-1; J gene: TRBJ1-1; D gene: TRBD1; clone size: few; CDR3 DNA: TGTGCCAGCAGCAGACAGGGCACTGAAGCTTTCTTT; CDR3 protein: CASSRQGTEAFF
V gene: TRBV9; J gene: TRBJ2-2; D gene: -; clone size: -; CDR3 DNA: TGTGCCAGCAGCGTAGCTACACAGGTCACCGGGGAGCTGTTTTTT; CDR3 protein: CASSVATQVTGELFF
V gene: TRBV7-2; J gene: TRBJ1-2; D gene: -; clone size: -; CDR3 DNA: TGTGCCAGCAGCTTAACGGGTCGGGAGTATGGCTACACCTTC; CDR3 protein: CASSLTGREYGYTF
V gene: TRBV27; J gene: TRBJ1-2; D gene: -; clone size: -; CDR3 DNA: TGTGCCAGCAGTTTAGACCCAGGGGATGGCTACACCTTC; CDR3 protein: CASSLDPGDGYTF
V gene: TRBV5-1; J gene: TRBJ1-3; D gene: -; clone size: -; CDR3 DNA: TGCGCCAGCAGCTCCCAGGTCCCTTCCACCGGGACTGGAAACACCATATATTTT; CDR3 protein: CASSSQVPSTGTGNTIYF
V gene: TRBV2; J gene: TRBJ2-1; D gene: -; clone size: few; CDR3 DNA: TGTGCCAGCAAAGCCGGGGCGGGGAGCTCCTACAATGAGCAGTTCTTC; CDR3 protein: CASKAGAGSSYNEQFF
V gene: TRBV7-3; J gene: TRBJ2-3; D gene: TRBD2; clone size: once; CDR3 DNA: TGTGCCAGCAGCTCGGGACTAGCGGGGGCCTCTATTAGCACAGATACGCAGTATTTT; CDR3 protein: CASSSGLAGASISTDTQYF
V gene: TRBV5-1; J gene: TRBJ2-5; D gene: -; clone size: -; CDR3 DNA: TGCGCCAGCAGGTTTCTAGACAGCCAAGAGACCCAGTACTTC; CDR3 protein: CASRFLDSQETQYF
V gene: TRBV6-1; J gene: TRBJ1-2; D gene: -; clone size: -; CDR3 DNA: TGTGCCAGCAGTGAAGACCGAGAAAGAGGCTATGGCTACACCTTC; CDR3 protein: CASSEDRERGYGYTF
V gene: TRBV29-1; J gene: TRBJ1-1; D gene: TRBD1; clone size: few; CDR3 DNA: TGCAGCGTGACAGGGAAAAACACTGAAGCTTTCTTT; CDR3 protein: CSVTGKNTEAFF
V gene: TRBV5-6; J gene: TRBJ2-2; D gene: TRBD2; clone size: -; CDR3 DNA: TGTGCCAGCAGCTTGTTGCCTAGCGGGACAAACACCGGGGAGCTGTTTTTT; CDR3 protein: CASSLLPSGTNTGELFF
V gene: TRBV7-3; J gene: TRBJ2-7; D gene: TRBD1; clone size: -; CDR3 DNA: TGTGCCAGCAGCCCAGGAGGACAGGGGGGTCGGCAGTACTTC; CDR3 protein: CASSPGGQGGRQYF
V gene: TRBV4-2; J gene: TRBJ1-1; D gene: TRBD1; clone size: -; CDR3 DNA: TGTGCCAGCAGCCCAGGGGACAGTGGTGGGGCTTTCTTT; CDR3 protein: CASSPGDSGGAFF
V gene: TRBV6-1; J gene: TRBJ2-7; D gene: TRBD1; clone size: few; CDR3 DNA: TGTGCCAGCAGGGAGACAGGGAGAGACGAGCAGTACTTC; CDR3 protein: CASRETGRDEQYF
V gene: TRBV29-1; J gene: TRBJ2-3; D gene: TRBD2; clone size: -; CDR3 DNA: TGCAGCGTTTCTAACCTCGGGACTAGCGGGGACACAGATACGCAGTATTTT; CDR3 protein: CSVSNLGTSGDTDTQYF
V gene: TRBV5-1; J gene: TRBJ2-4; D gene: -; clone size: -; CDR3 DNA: TGCGCCAGCAGCTTACCACAGGGAGTCAAAAACATTCAGTACTTC; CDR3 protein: CASSLPQGVKNIQYF
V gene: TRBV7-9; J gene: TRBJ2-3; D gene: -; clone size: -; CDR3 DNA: TGTGCCAGCAGCAATATTTTCTCTAGCACAGATACGCAGTATTTT; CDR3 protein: CASSNIFSSTDTQYF
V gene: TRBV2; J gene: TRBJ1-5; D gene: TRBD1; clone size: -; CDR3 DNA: TGTGCCAGCAGTAAAGGGACAGGGTTACAACAGCCCCAGCATTTT; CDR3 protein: CASSKGTGLQQPQHF
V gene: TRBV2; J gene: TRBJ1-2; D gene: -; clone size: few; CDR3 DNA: TGTGCCAGCAGAGCAGGCCTTTCTAACTATGGCTACACCTTC; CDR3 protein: CASRAGLSNYGYTF
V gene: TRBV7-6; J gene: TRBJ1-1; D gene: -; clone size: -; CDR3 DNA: TGTGCCAGCAGCTCCCTTGGGGAGGGTGGCACTGAAGCTTTCTTT; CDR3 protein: CASSSLGEGGTEAFF
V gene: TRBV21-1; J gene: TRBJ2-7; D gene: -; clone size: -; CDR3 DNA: TGTGCCAGCAGCTCTTTACGGGTTTTCTACGGCGAGCAGTACTTC; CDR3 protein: CASSSLRVFYGEQYF
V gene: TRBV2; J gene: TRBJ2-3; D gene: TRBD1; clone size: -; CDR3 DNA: TGTGCCAGCACCCCTATCGGGACAGTGACAGATACGCAGTATTTT; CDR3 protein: CASTPIGTVTDTQYF
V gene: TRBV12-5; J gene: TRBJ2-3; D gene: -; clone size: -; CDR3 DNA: TGTGCTAGTGGTCAACGATCTAACCGGGGGGATACGCAGTATTTT; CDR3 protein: CASGQRSNRGDTQYF
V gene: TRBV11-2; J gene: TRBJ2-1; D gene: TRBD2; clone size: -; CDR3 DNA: TGTGCCAGCAGCTTAGGGTACGGCGGGGGCTACAATGAGCAGTTCTTC; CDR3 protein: CASSLGYGGGYNEQFF
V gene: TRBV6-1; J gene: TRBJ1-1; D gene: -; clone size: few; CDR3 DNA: TGTGCCAGCAGTGAAGTTAGGGGGAACACTGAAGCTTTCTTT; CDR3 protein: CASSEVRGNTEAFF
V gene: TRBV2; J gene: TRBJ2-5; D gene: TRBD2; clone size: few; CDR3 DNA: TGTGCCAGTGGCGGACTAGCGGGGGCACGGAAGACCCAGTACTTC; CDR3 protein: CASGGLAGARKTQYF
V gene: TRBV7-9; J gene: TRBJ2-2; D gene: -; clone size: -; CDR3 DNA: TGTGCCAGCAGCTTAGAACATTCCACCGGGGAGCTGTTTTTT; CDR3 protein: CASSLEHSTGELFF
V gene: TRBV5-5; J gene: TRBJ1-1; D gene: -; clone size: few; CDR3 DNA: TGTGCCAGCAGCTTCGGGGTGGAGTACACTGAAGCTTTCTTT; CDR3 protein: CASSFGVEYTEAFF
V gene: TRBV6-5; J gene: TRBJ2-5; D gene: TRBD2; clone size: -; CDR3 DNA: TGTGCCAGCAGGATACTAGCGGGGAAGACCCAGTACTTC; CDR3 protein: CASRILAGKTQYF
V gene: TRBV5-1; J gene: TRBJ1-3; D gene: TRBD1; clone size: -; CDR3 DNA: TGCGCCAGCAGCGGAGGACAGGGTCAGGCCAAGGGAAACACCATATATTTT; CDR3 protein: CASSGGQGQAKGNTIYF
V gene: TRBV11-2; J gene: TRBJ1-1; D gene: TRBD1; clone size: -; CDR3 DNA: TGTGCCAGCAGCACAGACAGGGATCAGGCTTTCTTT; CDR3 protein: CASSTDRDQAFF
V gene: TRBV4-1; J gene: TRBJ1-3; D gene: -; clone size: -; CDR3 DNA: TGCGCCAGCAGCCAAGGAGAATCTGGAAACACCATATATTTT; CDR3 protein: CASSQGESGNTIYF
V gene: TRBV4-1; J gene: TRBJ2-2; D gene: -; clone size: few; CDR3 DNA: TGCGCCAGCAGCCCCGGGGGTGGGACCGCGAACACCGGGGAGCTGTTTTTT; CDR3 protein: CASSPGGGTANTGELFF
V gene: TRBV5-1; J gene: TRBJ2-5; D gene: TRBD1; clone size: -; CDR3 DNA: TGCGCCAGCAGCTCCGGGACAGGGGTATGGGAGACCCAGTACTTC; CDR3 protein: CASSSGTGVWETQYF
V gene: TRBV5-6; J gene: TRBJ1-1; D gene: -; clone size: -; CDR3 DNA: TGTGCCAGCAGCTTGGCAACCAGGGCAGCTTTCTTT; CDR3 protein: CASSLATRAAFF
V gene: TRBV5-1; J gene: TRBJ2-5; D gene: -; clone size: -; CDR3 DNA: TGCGCCAGCAGCTTGGAAGGGGGAGGGGAGACCCAGTACTTC; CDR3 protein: CASSLEGGGETQYF
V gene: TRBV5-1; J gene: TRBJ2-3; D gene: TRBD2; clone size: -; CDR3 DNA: TGCGCCAGCAGCTTGGATTCTAGCGGGGGGGGCTATACGCAGTATTTT; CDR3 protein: CASSLDSSGGGYTQYF
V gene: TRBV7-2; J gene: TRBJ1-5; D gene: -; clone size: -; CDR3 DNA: TGTGCCAGCAGCTTCCAGGGAATGGGCAATCAGCCCCAGCATTTT; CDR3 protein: CASSFQGMGNQPQHF
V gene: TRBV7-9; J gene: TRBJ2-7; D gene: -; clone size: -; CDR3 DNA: TGTTCCAGCAGCCCAACCCAGGGTTTCACCTCCTACGAGCAGTACTTC; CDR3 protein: CSSSPTQGFTSYEQYF
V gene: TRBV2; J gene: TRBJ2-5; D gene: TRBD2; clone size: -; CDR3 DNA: TGTGCCACCTCTAGCGGGGGGGCCTGGGAGACCCAGTACTTC; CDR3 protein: CATSSGGAWETQYF
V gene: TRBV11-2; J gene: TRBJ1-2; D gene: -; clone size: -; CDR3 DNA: TGTGCCAGCAGCGTACAGGGTGCCTCTGGCTACACCTTC; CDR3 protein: CASSVQGASGYTF